A selection of T cell receptor beta chains follows, all from one sample in a study of shared clonotypes between healthy human individuals. Profiling relied on immunoSEQ multiplex PCR, and the TCRdb table lists in-frame clones only, not all of them. The sample contains over 300,000 clones, roughly 84% of which appear only once. The sample comprised memory CD8+ T cells sorted from blood. Every receptor here comes from a man aged 18 to 29 in good health. Both conserved end residues are part of each CDR3. A D gene is named only where the DNA matches it firmly. Not every row has a clone size; where given, it reads once, few, many or a size class.

CDR3aa: CASKDREWIGELFF
CDR3nt: TGTGCCAGCAAGGACCGGGAGTGGATCGGGGAGCTGTTTTTT
abundance: -
j_gene: TRBJ2-2
d_gene: -
v_gene: TRBV6-1

CDR3aa: CASNRGSDEQYF
CDR3nt: TGTGCCAGCAACAGGGGTTCGGACGAGCAGTACTTC
abundance: -
j_gene: TRBJ2-7
d_gene: TRBD1
v_gene: TRBV6-1

CDR3aa: CASSPPGGGTGNTIYF
CDR3nt: TGTGCCAGCAGCCCGCCCGGGGGGGGGACTGGAAACACCATATATTTT
abundance: -
j_gene: TRBJ1-3
d_gene: -
v_gene: TRBV7-9

CDR3aa: CASMGHTYEQYF
CDR3nt: TGTGCCAGCATGGGACACACCTACGAGCAGTACTTC
abundance: -
j_gene: TRBJ2-7
d_gene: -
v_gene: TRBV27

CDR3aa: CARSTGTLNTEAFF
CDR3nt: TGTGCCAGATCAACCGGGACCCTGAACACTGAAGCTTTCTTT
abundance: -
j_gene: TRBJ1-1
d_gene: -
v_gene: TRBV7-9

CDR3aa: CASSPGAGDLNEQFF
CDR3nt: TGCGCCAGCAGCCCTGGAGCGGGAGATCTGAATGAGCAGTTCTTC
abundance: -
j_gene: TRBJ2-1
d_gene: TRBD2
v_gene: TRBV4-1

CDR3aa: CASSLAGRKKGGYTF
CDR3nt: TGTGCCAGCAGCTTGGCGGGCAGGAAAAAAGGTGGCTACACCTTC
abundance: -
j_gene: TRBJ1-2
d_gene: -
v_gene: TRBV5-6

CDR3aa: CASSLRGTWADTQYF
CDR3nt: TGTGCCAGCAGCCTCCGCGGGACATGGGCAGATACGCAGTATTTT
abundance: -
j_gene: TRBJ2-3
d_gene: -
v_gene: TRBV6-5

CDR3aa: CASSKGTGEETQYF
CDR3nt: TGTGCCAGCAGCAAAGGGACAGGGGAAGAGACCCAGTACTTC
abundance: -
j_gene: TRBJ2-5
d_gene: -
v_gene: TRBV21-1

CDR3aa: CASSPTGGGTGIGELFF
CDR3nt: TGTGCCAGCAGCCCAACAGGCGGAGGCACGGGTATCGGGGAGCTGTTTTTT
abundance: -
j_gene: TRBJ2-2
d_gene: -
v_gene: TRBV9

CDR3aa: CASSYGTSRTYEQYF
CDR3nt: TGTGCCAGCAGCTACGGGACTAGCAGAACCTACGAGCAGTACTTC
abundance: -
j_gene: TRBJ2-7
d_gene: TRBD2
v_gene: TRBV5-8

CDR3aa: CASSVQGAPAGELFF
CDR3nt: TGTGCCAGCAGTGTTCAGGGGGCCCCCGCCGGGGAGCTGTTTTTT
abundance: -
j_gene: TRBJ2-2
d_gene: TRBD1
v_gene: TRBV2

CDR3aa: CASSLITNYGYTF
CDR3nt: TGCGCCAGCAGCTTGATTACTAACTATGGCTACACCTTC
abundance: -
j_gene: TRBJ1-2
d_gene: -
v_gene: TRBV5-1

CDR3aa: CASSSGGQGYEKLFF
CDR3nt: TGTGCCAGCAGCTCAGGGGGGCAGGGGTATGAAAAACTGTTTTTT
abundance: -
j_gene: TRBJ1-4
d_gene: TRBD1
v_gene: TRBV13

CDR3aa: CAWSVGGSYEQYF
CDR3nt: TGTGCCTGGAGTGTTGGGGGGTCCTACGAGCAGTACTTC
abundance: -
j_gene: TRBJ2-7
d_gene: -
v_gene: TRBV30

CDR3aa: CASSYRTGYEQYF
CDR3nt: TGTGCCAGCAGTTACCGGACAGGGTACGAGCAGTACTTC
abundance: -
j_gene: TRBJ2-7
d_gene: TRBD1
v_gene: TRBV6-6

CDR3aa: CASSPTNGGETQYF
CDR3nt: TGTGCCAGCTCACCGACAAATGGGGGGGAGACCCAGTACTTC
abundance: few
j_gene: TRBJ2-5
d_gene: -
v_gene: TRBV18

CDR3aa: CASSVAAGNYEQYF
CDR3nt: TGTGCCAGCAGCGTAGCTGCAGGGAACTACGAGCAGTACTTC
abundance: -
j_gene: TRBJ2-7
d_gene: -
v_gene: TRBV9

CDR3aa: CASSPHTRVQGLSPLHF
CDR3nt: TGTGCCAGCAGCCCCCATACCCGGGTCCAGGGACTCTCACCCCTCCACTTT
abundance: -
j_gene: TRBJ1-6
d_gene: -
v_gene: TRBV7-9

CDR3aa: CASSYLQEQPYYEQYF
CDR3nt: TGTGCCAGCAGTTATTTGCAGGAACAACCATATTACGAGCAGTACTTC
abundance: -
j_gene: TRBJ2-7
d_gene: -
v_gene: TRBV6-5

CDR3aa: CAISLLAGVNEQFF
CDR3nt: TGTGCCATCAGCTTACTAGCGGGGGTCAATGAGCAGTTCTTC
abundance: -
j_gene: TRBJ2-1
d_gene: TRBD2
v_gene: TRBV10-3

CDR3aa: CASKAYEGWAYEQYF
CDR3nt: TGTGCCAGCAAAGCTTACGAGGGGTGGGCCTACGAGCAGTACTTC
abundance: -
j_gene: TRBJ2-7
d_gene: -
v_gene: TRBV7-8

CDR3aa: CASSEAWEIGQPQHF
CDR3nt: TGTGCCAGCAGTGAAGCGTGGGAAATTGGGCAGCCCCAGCATTTT
abundance: -
j_gene: TRBJ1-5
d_gene: -
v_gene: TRBV6-1

CDR3aa: CASVKTRGSYNEQFF
CDR3nt: TGTGCCAGCGTTAAGACTAGGGGGTCCTACAATGAGCAGTTCTTC
abundance: few
j_gene: TRBJ2-1
d_gene: -
v_gene: TRBV2

CDR3aa: CASSLSGRSSYNEQFF
CDR3nt: TGCGCCAGCAGCCTTAGCGGTAGGAGCTCCTACAATGAGCAGTTCTTC
abundance: -
j_gene: TRBJ2-1
d_gene: -
v_gene: TRBV5-1

CDR3aa: CASSLNRDRDLAEQYF
CDR3nt: TGCGCCAGCAGTCTTAACCGGGACAGGGACCTAGCCGAGCAGTACTTC
abundance: -
j_gene: TRBJ2-7
d_gene: TRBD1
v_gene: TRBV10-2

CDR3aa: CASSQAQGGTYEQYF
CDR3nt: TGCGCCAGCAGCCAAGCCCAGGGTGGGACCTACGAGCAGTACTTC
abundance: -
j_gene: TRBJ2-7
d_gene: -
v_gene: TRBV4-1

CDR3aa: CASREGSGFSEQYF
CDR3nt: TGTGCCAGCAGAGAAGGGTCCGGGTTCAGTGAGCAGTACTTC
abundance: few
j_gene: TRBJ2-7
d_gene: -
v_gene: TRBV6-1

CDR3aa: CASGFTPGPRDTQYF
CDR3nt: TGTGCTAGTGGTTTTACCCCGGGACCTCGGGATACGCAGTATTTT
abundance: -
j_gene: TRBJ2-3
d_gene: -
v_gene: TRBV12-5

CDR3aa: CASSPSFGTGTIAYEQYF
CDR3nt: TGTGCCAGCAGTCCATCATTTGGGACAGGGACCATCGCCTACGAGCAGTACTTC
abundance: -
j_gene: TRBJ2-7
d_gene: TRBD1
v_gene: TRBV27

CDR3aa: CASSYYGRASTDTQYF
CDR3nt: TGTGCCAGCAGTTACTACGGGCGAGCTAGCACAGATACGCAGTATTTT
abundance: few
j_gene: TRBJ2-3
d_gene: -
v_gene: TRBV6-6

CDR3aa: CASSLRQFMNTEAFF
CDR3nt: TGTGCCAGCAGTTTACGGCAATTTATGAACACTGAAGCTTTCTTT
abundance: -
j_gene: TRBJ1-1
d_gene: -
v_gene: TRBV28

CDR3aa: CASSFEGGLGIIGNIQYF
CDR3nt: TGTGCCAGCAGCTTTGAGGGGGGACTAGGAATTATAGGGAACATTCAGTACTTC
abundance: -
j_gene: TRBJ2-4
d_gene: TRBD2
v_gene: TRBV7-2

CDR3aa: CASSPTQGGEQYF
CDR3nt: TGTGCCAGCAGTCCGACACAGGGGGGCGAGCAGTACTTC
abundance: -
j_gene: TRBJ2-7
d_gene: TRBD1
v_gene: TRBV27

CDR3aa: CASSPPGFLNEKLFF
CDR3nt: TGTGCCAGCAGCCCCCCGGGGTTTCTAAATGAAAAACTGTTTTTT
abundance: -
j_gene: TRBJ1-4
d_gene: -
v_gene: TRBV7-9

CDR3aa: CASQSGTAYEQYF
CDR3nt: TGTGCCTCTCAAAGTGGGACAGCTTACGAGCAGTACTTC
abundance: -
j_gene: TRBJ2-7
d_gene: TRBD1
v_gene: TRBV2

CDR3aa: CASSLDGGRASDTQYF
CDR3nt: TGCGCCAGCAGCTTGGATGGCGGGAGGGCCTCAGATACGCAGTATTTT
abundance: -
j_gene: TRBJ2-3
d_gene: TRBD2
v_gene: TRBV5-1

CDR3aa: CAWESDTQYF
CDR3nt: TGTGCCTGGGAATCCGATACGCAGTATTTT
abundance: -
j_gene: TRBJ2-3
d_gene: -
v_gene: TRBV30

CDR3aa: CASSDSSTDTQYF
CDR3nt: TGTGCCAGCAGTGACTCGTCCACAGATACGCAGTATTTT
abundance: -
j_gene: TRBJ2-3
d_gene: -
v_gene: TRBV2

CDR3aa: CASSLGLAGGFGELFF
CDR3nt: TGTGCCAGCAGCTTGGGACTAGCGGGAGGATTCGGGGAGCTGTTTTTT
abundance: -
j_gene: TRBJ2-2
d_gene: TRBD2
v_gene: TRBV5-6

CDR3aa: CSANSGISTDTQYF
CDR3nt: TGCAGCGCTAATAGCGGGATAAGCACAGATACGCAGTATTTT
abundance: few
j_gene: TRBJ2-3
d_gene: TRBD2
v_gene: TRBV29-1

CDR3aa: CAIASAVYNEQFF
CDR3nt: TGTGCCATTGCTAGCGCGGTTTACAATGAGCAGTTCTTC
abundance: -
j_gene: TRBJ2-1
d_gene: -
v_gene: TRBV10-3